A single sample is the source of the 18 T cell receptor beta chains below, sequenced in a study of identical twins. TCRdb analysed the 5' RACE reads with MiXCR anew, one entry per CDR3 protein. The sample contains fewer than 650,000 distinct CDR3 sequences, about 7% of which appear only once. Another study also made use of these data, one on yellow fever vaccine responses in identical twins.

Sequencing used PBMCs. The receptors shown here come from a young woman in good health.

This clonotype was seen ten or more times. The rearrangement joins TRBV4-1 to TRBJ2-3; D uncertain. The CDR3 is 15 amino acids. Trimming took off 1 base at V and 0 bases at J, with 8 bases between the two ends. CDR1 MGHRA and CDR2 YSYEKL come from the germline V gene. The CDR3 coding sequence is TGCGCCAGCAGCCAAGTCCGCCCTAGCACAGATACGCAGTATTTT. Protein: CASSQVRPSTDTQYF.

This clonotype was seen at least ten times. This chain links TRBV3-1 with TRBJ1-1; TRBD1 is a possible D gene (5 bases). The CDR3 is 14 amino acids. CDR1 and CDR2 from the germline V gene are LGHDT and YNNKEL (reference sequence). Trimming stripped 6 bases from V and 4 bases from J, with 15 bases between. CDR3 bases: TGTGCCAGCAGACCTCGGGGGGATGGCACTGAAGCTTTCTTT. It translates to CASRPRGDGTEAFF.

The chain's CDR3 is CASSGTGEHYNEQFF. The CDR3 DNA reads TGTGCCAGCAGTGGGACAGGGGAACACTACAATGAGCAGTTCTTC. The J gene is TRBJ2-1, the V gene TRBV5-6, with 10 positions matching TRBD1. Trimming at V came to 5 bases and at J to 3 bases, leaving 5 bases not matched to a gene. The length of the CDR3 is 15 residues. Germline CDR1 reads SGHDT; CDR2 reads YYEEEE.

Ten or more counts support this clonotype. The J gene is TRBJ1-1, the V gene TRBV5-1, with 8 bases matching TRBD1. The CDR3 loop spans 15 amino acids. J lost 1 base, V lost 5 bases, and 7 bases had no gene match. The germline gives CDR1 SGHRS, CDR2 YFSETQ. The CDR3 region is CASRQATGGNTEAFF. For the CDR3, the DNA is TGCGCCAGCAGGCAGGCCACAGGGGGGAACACTGAAGCTTTCTTT.

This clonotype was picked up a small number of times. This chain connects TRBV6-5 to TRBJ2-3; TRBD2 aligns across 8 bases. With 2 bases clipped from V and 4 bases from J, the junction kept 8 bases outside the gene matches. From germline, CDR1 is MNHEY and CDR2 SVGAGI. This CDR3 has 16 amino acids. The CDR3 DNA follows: TGTGCCAGCAGTTACGGCTCGGGGGGGCCGCCAGATACGCAGTATTTT. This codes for CASSYGSGGPPDTQYF.

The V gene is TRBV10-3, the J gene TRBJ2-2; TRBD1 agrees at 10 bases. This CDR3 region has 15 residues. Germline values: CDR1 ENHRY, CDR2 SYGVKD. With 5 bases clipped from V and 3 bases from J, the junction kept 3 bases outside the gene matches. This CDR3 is CAISRDRGDTGELFF. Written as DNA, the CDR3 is TGTGCCATCAGTAGGGACAGGGGTGACACCGGGGAGCTGTTTTTT.

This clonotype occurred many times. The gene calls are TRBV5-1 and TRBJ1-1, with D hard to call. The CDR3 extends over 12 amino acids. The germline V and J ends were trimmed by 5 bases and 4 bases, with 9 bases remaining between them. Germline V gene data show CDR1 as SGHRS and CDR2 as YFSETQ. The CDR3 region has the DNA TGCGCCAGCAGTACGGGTAGCACTGAAGCTTTCTTT. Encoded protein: CASSTGSTEAFF.

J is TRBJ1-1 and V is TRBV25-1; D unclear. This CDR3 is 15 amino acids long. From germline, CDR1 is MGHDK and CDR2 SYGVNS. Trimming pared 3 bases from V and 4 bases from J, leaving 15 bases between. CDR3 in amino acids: CASSDPARAFTEAFF. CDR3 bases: TGTGCCAGCAGTGACCCAGCAAGGGCCTTCACTGAAGCTTTCTTT.

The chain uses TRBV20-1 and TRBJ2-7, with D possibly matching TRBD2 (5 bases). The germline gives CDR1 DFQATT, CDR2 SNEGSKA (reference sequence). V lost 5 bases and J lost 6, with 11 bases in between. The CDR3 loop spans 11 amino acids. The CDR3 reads CSAYSGGEQYF. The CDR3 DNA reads TGCAGTGCTTATTCTGGAGGCGAGCAGTACTTC.

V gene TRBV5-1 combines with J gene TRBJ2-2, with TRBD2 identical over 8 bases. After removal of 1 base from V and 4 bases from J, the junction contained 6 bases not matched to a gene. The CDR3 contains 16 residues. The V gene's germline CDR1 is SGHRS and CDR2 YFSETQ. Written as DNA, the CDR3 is TGCGCCAGCAGCTTGCCTTTAGCGGGAACCACCGGGGAGCTGTTTTTT. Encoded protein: CASSLPLAGTTGELFF.

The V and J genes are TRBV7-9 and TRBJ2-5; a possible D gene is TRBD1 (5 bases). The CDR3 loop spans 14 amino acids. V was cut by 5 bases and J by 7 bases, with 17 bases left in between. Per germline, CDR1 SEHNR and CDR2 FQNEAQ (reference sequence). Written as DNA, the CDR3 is TGTGCCAGCAGCCCCCCAGGGATCCTCAGGACCCAGTACTTC. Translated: CASSPPGILRTQYF.

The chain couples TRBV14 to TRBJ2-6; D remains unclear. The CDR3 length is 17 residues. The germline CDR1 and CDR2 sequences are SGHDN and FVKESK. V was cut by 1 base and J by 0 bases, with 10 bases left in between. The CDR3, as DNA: TGTGCCAGCAGCCAAGGGGCAGCCTTCTCTGGGGCCAACGTCCTGACTTTC. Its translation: CASSQGAAFSGANVLTF.

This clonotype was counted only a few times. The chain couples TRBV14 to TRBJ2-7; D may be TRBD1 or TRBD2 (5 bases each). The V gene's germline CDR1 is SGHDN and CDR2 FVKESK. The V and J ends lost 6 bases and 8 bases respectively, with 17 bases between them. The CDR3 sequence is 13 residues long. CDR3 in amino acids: CASSPALGTKQYV. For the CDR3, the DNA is TGTGCCAGCAGTCCCGCCTTAGGGACGAAGCAGTACGTC.

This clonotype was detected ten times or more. The DNA for the CDR3 is TGCAGTGCTAGTGCCGGAGCCCCGGATCAGCCCCAGCATTTT. Its translation is CSASAGAPDQPQHF. J is TRBJ1-5 and V is TRBV20-1, with D hard to call. The ends were cut back, 3 bases at V and 5 bases at J, with 14 bases in the middle. Per germline, CDR1 DFQATT and CDR2 SNEGSKA (reference sequence). This CDR3 comprises 14 residues.

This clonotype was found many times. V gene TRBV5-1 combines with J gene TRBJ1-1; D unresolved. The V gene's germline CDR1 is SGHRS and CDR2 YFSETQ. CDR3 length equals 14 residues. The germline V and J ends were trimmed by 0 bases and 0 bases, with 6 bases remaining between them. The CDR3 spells CASSLGSVNTEAFF. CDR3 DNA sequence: TGCGCCAGCAGCTTGGGGTCCGTGAACACTGAAGCTTTCTTT.

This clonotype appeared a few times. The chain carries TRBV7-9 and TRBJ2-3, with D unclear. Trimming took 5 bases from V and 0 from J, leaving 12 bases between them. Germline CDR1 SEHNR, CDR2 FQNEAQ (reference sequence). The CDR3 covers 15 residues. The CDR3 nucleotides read TGTGCCAGCAGCCCCCATGGTGGTAGCACAGATACGCAGTATTTT. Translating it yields CASSPHGGSTDTQYF.

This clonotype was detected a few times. CDR3 nucleotides: TGTGCCAGCAGTTACCTCCGGGACTCCCAACGTGCTAGTGAGCAGTTCTTC. This sequence encodes CASSYLRDSQRASEQFF. The rearrangement links TRBV6-5 to TRBJ2-1; possible D gene TRBD2, 6 bases. This CDR3 spans 17 amino acids. V lost 2 bases, J lost 9 bases, and 23 bases lay in between. Germline V gene sequence: CDR1 MNHEY, CDR2 SVGAGI.

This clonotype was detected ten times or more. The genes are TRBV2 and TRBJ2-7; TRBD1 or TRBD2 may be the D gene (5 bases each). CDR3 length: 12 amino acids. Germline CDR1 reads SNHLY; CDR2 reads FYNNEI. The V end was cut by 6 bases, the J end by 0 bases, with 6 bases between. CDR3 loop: CASRGDSYEQYF. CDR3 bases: TGTGCCAGCAGGGGGGACTCCTACGAGCAGTACTTC. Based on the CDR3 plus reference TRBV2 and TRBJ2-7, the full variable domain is EPEVTQTPSHQVTQMGQEVILRCVPISNHLYFYWYRQILGQKVEFLVSFYNNEISEKSEIFDDQFSVERPDGSNFTLKIRSTKLEDSAMYFCASRGDSYEQYFGPGTRLTVT.